This record covers a single TCR beta chain. Its cognate antigen is unknown. The CDR3 is 13 residues long. V lost 2 bases to trimming and J lost 3 bases, with 5 bases between them. Germline V gives CDR1 SGHTA, CDR2 FQGTGA. This specimen belongs to a study of CD8 T cells in Susac syndrome. Study observations and caveats: A relatively small number of individuals underwent TCR sequencing and HLA analysis.

In blood CD8+ and CD4+ T cells, TCR beta underwent sequencing. TEMRA cells were enriched by FACS, and CD4+ and CD8+ T cells were negatively isolated. Reverse transcription used about 0.45 to 1 ug RNA and random hexamers. The method of amplification for TCR beta CDR3 was immunoSEQ multiplex PCR, covering 54 Vbeta and 13 Jbeta. TCRdb reprocessed the immunoSEQ multiplex PCR reads with MiXCR, giving one entry per CDR3 protein. The data contain under 200,000 distinct CDR3 sequences, around 94% of them singletons. V and J are TRBV7-3 and TRBJ2-1; no definite D call. The sequence was obtained from a human donor in good health. Source material: CD4+ T cells from PBMCs. The CDR3 region is CASSLRSYNEQFF. CDR3 coding DNA: TGTGCCAGCAGCTTACGGAGCTACAATGAGCAGTTCTTC.